The rows below give T cell receptor beta chains drawn from one sample of a study of T cell responses to AZD1222 COVID-19 vaccine. This table comes from immunoSEQ multiplex PCR, and its TCRdb copy is limited to in-frame clones, with some not included. The table has approximately 43,000 clones, approximately 89% seen once. The sample was peripheral blood, taken 28 days after the second AZD1222 dose. The receptors originated from an adult who received the AZD1222 COVID-19 vaccine. Each CDR3 is given with its conserved first and last residue. Each record gives: J gene, D gene, clone size, V gene, CDR3 DNA, CDR3 protein. D genes are given only for firm matches. Only some rows state a clone size, as once, few, many or a class for expanded clones.

J gene: TRBJ1-5
D gene: NA
clone size: NA
V gene: TRBV4-2
CDR3 DNA: TGTGCCAGCAGCCGGTCCCGAGAGGGCAATCAGCCCCAGCATTTT
CDR3 protein: CASSRSREGNQPQHF

J gene: TRBJ2-3
D gene: NA
clone size: NA
V gene: TRBV6-2/TRBV6-3
CDR3 DNA: TGTGCCAGCAGTCGCCGGTCGGTCCAGAACAGTGTTTCAGATACGCAGTATTTT
CDR3 protein: CASSRRSVQNSVSDTQYF

J gene: TRBJ2-3
D gene: TRBD1
clone size: NA
V gene: TRBV19
CDR3 DNA: TGTGCCAGTAGTACCGACAGGGAAGATACGCAGTATTTT
CDR3 protein: CASSTDREDTQYF

J gene: TRBJ2-7
D gene: NA
clone size: NA
V gene: TRBV7-9
CDR3 DNA: TGTGCCAGCAGCCAGACGACAGGCTTCGAGCAGTACTTC
CDR3 protein: CASSQTTGFEQYF

J gene: TRBJ2-7
D gene: NA
clone size: NA
V gene: TRBV9
CDR3 DNA: TGTGCCAGCAGCGTAGCCCATACCGTAAGTGGCGAGCAGTACTTC
CDR3 protein: CASSVAHTVSGEQYF

J gene: TRBJ2-1
D gene: NA
clone size: NA
V gene: TRBV4-2
CDR3 DNA: TGTGCCAGCAGCCAAGTGGGGGTAGGCAATGAGCAGTTCTTC
CDR3 protein: CASSQVGVGNEQFF

J gene: TRBJ2-5
D gene: NA
clone size: NA
V gene: TRBV28
CDR3 DNA: TGTGCCAGCAGTTCCACCCCTTCGGAGACCCAGTACTTC
CDR3 protein: CASSSTPSETQYF

J gene: TRBJ2-7
D gene: NA
clone size: few
V gene: TRBV9
CDR3 DNA: TGTGCCAGCAGCGGAGGGGGAGGGAACTCCTACGAGCAGTACTTC
CDR3 protein: CASSGGGGNSYEQYF

J gene: TRBJ1-1
D gene: NA
clone size: NA
V gene: TRBV6-5
CDR3 DNA: TGTGCCAGCAGCTCGGGGGGCAGCACTGAAGCTTTCTTT
CDR3 protein: CASSSGGSTEAFF

J gene: TRBJ1-5
D gene: TRBD1
clone size: NA
V gene: TRBV24-1
CDR3 DNA: TGTGCCACCAGTAATAGGAGACAGGGCACTCAGCCCCAGCATTTT
CDR3 protein: CATSNRRQGTQPQHF

J gene: TRBJ2-5
D gene: NA
clone size: NA
V gene: TRBV7-8
CDR3 DNA: TGTGCCAGCAGCCCCCAGGGTCTCCAAGAGACCCAGTACTTC
CDR3 protein: CASSPQGLQETQYF

J gene: TRBJ1-2
D gene: NA
clone size: NA
V gene: TRBV2
CDR3 DNA: TGTGCCAGCAGTAATGCCCGGAGGTTGGGGGGCTACACCTTC
CDR3 protein: CASSNARRLGGYTF

J gene: TRBJ1-2
D gene: NA
clone size: NA
V gene: TRBV9
CDR3 DNA: TGTGCCAGCAGCGCGGGGGGGGCAGAAGGGAACTATGGCTACACCTTC
CDR3 protein: CASSAGGAEGNYGYTF

J gene: TRBJ2-1
D gene: NA
clone size: NA
V gene: TRBV11-3
CDR3 DNA: TGTGCCAGCAGCCGAAGGGCCTACAATGAGCAGTTCTTC
CDR3 protein: CASSRRAYNEQFF

J gene: TRBJ2-7
D gene: NA
clone size: NA
V gene: TRBV29-1
CDR3 DNA: TGCAGCGTTGGGGGGAGTGACGAGCAGTACTTC
CDR3 protein: CSVGGSDEQYF

J gene: TRBJ2-2
D gene: NA
clone size: NA
V gene: TRBV25-1
CDR3 DNA: TGTGCCAGCAGGGGAATTTTACCCGGGGAGCTGTTTTTT
CDR3 protein: CASRGILPGELFF

J gene: TRBJ2-2
D gene: TRBD1
clone size: few
V gene: TRBV24-1
CDR3 DNA: TGTGCCACCAGTGGGAATGGGGACAGGGAAGTGGACACCGGGGAGCTGTTTTTT
CDR3 protein: CATSGNGDREVDTGELFF

J gene: TRBJ2-7
D gene: TRBD1
clone size: NA
V gene: TRBV9
CDR3 DNA: TGTGCCAGCAGCGTAGGGGGGACAGGGGGACAGTACTTC
CDR3 protein: CASSVGGTGGQYF

J gene: TRBJ2-2
D gene: NA
clone size: NA
V gene: TRBV24-1
CDR3 DNA: TGTGCCACCGGGACGGGGGCGAACACCGGGGAGCTGTTTTTT
CDR3 protein: CATGTGANTGELFF

J gene: TRBJ2-5
D gene: NA
clone size: NA
V gene: TRBV20-1
CDR3 DNA: TGCAGTGCTAGAACAGGGGAGACCCAGTACTTC
CDR3 protein: CSARTGETQYF

J gene: TRBJ2-1
D gene: TRBD2
clone size: NA
V gene: TRBV7-2
CDR3 DNA: TGTGCCAGCAGCTTAGCTATAGGACTAGCGGGAGGGGGTGAGCAGTTCTTC
CDR3 protein: CASSLAIGLAGGGEQFF

J gene: TRBJ1-1
D gene: TRBD1
clone size: NA
V gene: TRBV6-1
CDR3 DNA: TGTGCCAGCAGTGAAGCTTGGGGAGGGGGCTTGGCTGAAGCTTTCTTT
CDR3 protein: CASSEAWGGGLAEAFF

J gene: TRBJ2-3
D gene: TRBD2
clone size: once
V gene: TRBV7-2
CDR3 DNA: TGTGCCAGCAGCTCCTTAGCGGGGAGCACAGATACGCAGTATTTT
CDR3 protein: CASSSLAGSTDTQYF

J gene: TRBJ2-7
D gene: NA
clone size: NA
V gene: TRBV6-2/TRBV6-3
CDR3 DNA: TGTGCCAGCAGTTCCCATTCACAGGGCCTCTCCTACGAGCAGTACTTC
CDR3 protein: CASSSHSQGLSYEQYF

J gene: TRBJ2-3
D gene: TRBD2
clone size: NA
V gene: TRBV6-6
CDR3 DNA: TGTGCCAGCAGGCCGACTAGCGGGGGGGCGGAAGATACGCAGTATTTT
CDR3 protein: CASRPTSGGAEDTQYF

J gene: TRBJ1-1
D gene: NA
clone size: NA
V gene: TRBV5-1
CDR3 DNA: TGCGCCAGCAGCTTCGGCGTTCGAGGAACTGAAGCTTTCTTT
CDR3 protein: CASSFGVRGTEAFF

J gene: TRBJ1-2
D gene: NA
clone size: NA
V gene: TRBV6-5
CDR3 DNA: TGTGCCAGCAGCTCGGGGTTGGGCTATGGCTACACCTTC
CDR3 protein: CASSSGLGYGYTF

J gene: TRBJ2-5
D gene: TRBD2
clone size: NA
V gene: TRBV19
CDR3 DNA: TGTGCCAGTAGTATTGGGCTAGCGGTCCAAGAGACCCAGTACTTC
CDR3 protein: CASSIGLAVQETQYF

J gene: TRBJ1-2
D gene: NA
clone size: NA
V gene: TRBV5-4
CDR3 DNA: TGTGCCAGCAGCTTGTTTGCCCGGCGCCCCGATGGCTACACCTTC
CDR3 protein: CASSLFARRPDGYTF

J gene: TRBJ2-4
D gene: NA
clone size: NA
V gene: TRBV11-2
CDR3 DNA: TGTGCCAGCAGCTTAAGCCTAGCCAAAAACATTCAGTACTTC
CDR3 protein: CASSLSLAKNIQYF

J gene: TRBJ2-1
D gene: TRBD2
clone size: NA
V gene: TRBV7-7
CDR3 DNA: TGTGCTAGCAGCCCCCGACTAGCGGGAGCTAAAAATGAGCAGTTCTTC
CDR3 protein: CASSPRLAGAKNEQFF

J gene: TRBJ2-7
D gene: NA
clone size: NA
V gene: TRBV7-2
CDR3 DNA: TGTGCCAGCAGCTTAACGGCAGGGGAAAGGTACGAGCAGTACTTC
CDR3 protein: CASSLTAGERYEQYF

J gene: TRBJ2-5
D gene: TRBD2
clone size: NA
V gene: TRBV10-3
CDR3 DNA: TGTGCCATCAGTGACCCGGGACTAGCGGGAGGTGAGACCCAGTACTTC
CDR3 protein: CAISDPGLAGGETQYF

J gene: TRBJ2-1
D gene: NA
clone size: NA
V gene: TRBV6-5
CDR3 DNA: TGTGCCAGCAGAATGACAGCTTTCTCCTACAATGAGCAGTTCTTC
CDR3 protein: CASRMTAFSYNEQFF

J gene: TRBJ2-3
D gene: NA
clone size: NA
V gene: TRBV12-3/TRBV12-4
CDR3 DNA: TGTGCCAGCAGTTTCTCCACAGATACGCAGTATTTT
CDR3 protein: CASSFSTDTQYF

J gene: TRBJ1-3
D gene: NA
clone size: few
V gene: TRBV4-2
CDR3 DNA: TGTGCCAGCAGCCCAGGAGGCGGTGGAAACACCATATATTTT
CDR3 protein: CASSPGGGGNTIYF

J gene: TRBJ1-6
D gene: TRBD1
clone size: once
V gene: TRBV7-2
CDR3 DNA: TGTGCCAGCAGGACCGACAGGGGTTCACCCCTCCACTTT
CDR3 protein: CASRTDRGSPLHF

J gene: TRBJ1-1
D gene: TRBD1
clone size: NA
V gene: TRBV5-1
CDR3 DNA: TGCGCCAGCAGCCTGGGGACAGGGGCCGCCACTGAAGCTTTCTTT
CDR3 protein: CASSLGTGAATEAFF

J gene: TRBJ2-6
D gene: NA
clone size: NA
V gene: TRBV19
CDR3 DNA: TGTGCCAGTAAGCCAGGCCACTCTGGGGCCAACGTCCTGACTTTC
CDR3 protein: CASKPGHSGANVLTF

J gene: TRBJ1-5
D gene: NA
clone size: few
V gene: TRBV7-9
CDR3 DNA: TGTGCCAGCACCTGGGAGGGTCAGCCCCAGCATTTT
CDR3 protein: CASTWEGQPQHF

J gene: TRBJ2-2
D gene: TRBD2
clone size: few
V gene: TRBV7-3
CDR3 DNA: TGTGCCAGCACCTGGACTAGCGGCCCCCGGGGCGGGGAGCTGTTTTTT
CDR3 protein: CASTWTSGPRGGELFF

J gene: TRBJ1-3
D gene: NA
clone size: NA
V gene: TRBV18
CDR3 DNA: TGTGCCAGCTCACCCCCACGCGTGGGTTCTGGAAACACCATATATTTT
CDR3 protein: CASSPPRVGSGNTIYF

J gene: TRBJ2-2
D gene: TRBD2
clone size: NA
V gene: TRBV4-3
CDR3 DNA: TGCGCCAGCAGCCAAGGGCGGTGGATAGCGGGAGGGCCTCCCGGGGAGCTGTTTTTT
CDR3 protein: CASSQGRWIAGGPPGELFF